These 14 T cell receptor beta chains were all obtained from the same sample, sequenced in a study of blood T cell repertoires in COVID-19. TCRdb's copy holds only in-frame clones and misses some; the assay was immunoSEQ multiplex PCR. The repertoire holds fewer than 350,000 clones, with over 75% as singletons. The specimen was peripheral blood. All receptors come from a woman between 50 and 59 years old who had recovered from COVID-19.

The V gene is TRBV5-4, the J gene TRBJ2-5; 8 nucleotides line up with TRBD1. V shed 4 bases and J 5 bases; nucleotides not matched to a gene: 13. The CDR3 sequence is 16 residues long. In germline, CDR1 is SGHNT, CDR2 YYREEE (reference sequence). Written as DNA, the CDR3 is TGTGCCAGCAGCCAGGACAGGGTTACTTTGATGGAGACCCAGTACTTC. This gives the protein CASSQDRVTLMETQYF.

This clone was observed a single time. The rearrangement joins TRBV11-1 to TRBJ2-1, with TRBD2 identical over 13 bases. This CDR3 has 16 residues. CDR1 is SGHAT and CDR2 is FQDESV in the germline V gene (reference sequence). Trimming removed 5 bases from V and 4 bases from J; junction bases left unmatched: 5. For the CDR3, the DNA is TGTGCCAGCAGCCAGCCGGGACTAGCGGGGTACAATGAGCAGTTCTTC. It is translated as CASSQPGLAGYNEQFF.

The gene calls are TRBV6-5 and TRBJ1-5; D not certain. The CDR3 totals 15 residues. Trimming removed 0 bases at V and 5 bases at J, with 11 bases between. Germline V gene lookup returns CDR1 MNHEY and CDR2 SVGAGI. The CDR3 region is CASSYSSSVDQPQHF. CDR3 sequence (DNA): TGTGCCAGCAGTTACTCATCCAGCGTGGATCAGCCCCAGCATTTT.

Comment on this clone: One junction end does not reproduce the germline sequence, and a read error may be involved. The chain links TRBV6-5 to TRBJ2-7, with 7 bases that match TRBD1. CDR1 MNHEY and CDR2 SVGAGI come from the germline V gene. This CDR3 spans 11 amino acids. CDR3 in DNA: TGTGCCAGCAGCCAATTGACAGGGTGGAACTTC. Translation gives CASSQLTGWNF.

The chain is built from TRBV6-1 and TRBJ1-4, with a tentative D call TRBD1 (5 bases). The CDR3 sequence is 14 residues long. Germline V gives CDR1 MNHNS, CDR2 SASEGT. Trimming pared 3 bases from V and 6 bases from J, leaving 11 bases between. The CDR3 spells CASSESGQHEKLFF. The CDR3, as DNA: TGTGCCAGCAGTGAGTCAGGACAACATGAAAAACTGTTTTTT.

The chain carries TRBV7-3 and TRBJ2-1, with 7 bases matching TRBD2. J gave up 9 bases and V 2 bases, and 7 bases lay outside the gene matches. This CDR3 comprises 14 residues. From germline, CDR1 is SGHTA and CDR2 FQGTGA. CDR3 coding DNA: TGTGCCAGCAGCTTAGCGGGGGATCGGAGTGAGCAGTTCTTC. It is translated as CASSLAGDRSEQFF.

This chain uses TRBV18 with TRBJ1-2; D remains ambiguous. Between the trimmed V and J ends, which lost 3 bases and 0 bases, there was a span of 5 bases. The CDR3 has 13 residues. Germline loops: CDR1 KGHSH, CDR2 LQKENI. CDR3 coding DNA: TGTGCCAGCTCACCGGCAGCTAACTATGGCTACACCTTC. It yields the protein CASSPAANYGYTF.

This rearrangement joins TRBV28 to TRBJ1-2; TRBD1 might be the D (5 bases). This CDR3 is built from 14 residues. The germline V and J ends were trimmed by 5 bases and 8 bases, with 18 bases remaining between them. Germline CDR1 and CDR2: MDHEN and SYDVKM. This CDR3 is CASSNPDGRGGYTF. CDR3 sequence (DNA): TGTGCCAGCAGTAACCCGGATGGGAGGGGCGGCTACACCTTC.

The rearrangement uses TRBV12-3 or TRBV12-4 and TRBJ2-5, with 8 bases identical to TRBD2. J lost 9 bases, V lost 7 bases, and 7 bases had no gene match. There are 12 residues in the CDR3. For the CDR3, the DNA is TGTGCCAGCACCGGAGCGGGGGAGGCCCAGTACTTC. Protein sequence: CASTGAGEAQYF.

The V call is TRBV2, the J call TRBJ2-1, with 10 bases matching TRBD2. CDR3 length: 15 amino acids. Germline-derived CDR1 and CDR2 are SNHLY and FYNNEI. V lost 3 bases, J lost 8 bases, and 7 bases stayed unmatched. CDR3 sequence: CASSEGAGGFYEQFF. The CDR3 nucleotides read TGTGCCAGCAGTGAGGGAGCGGGAGGGTTTTATGAGCAGTTCTTC.

This chain links TRBV3-1 (or the pseudogene TRBV3-2) with TRBJ2-3; the match to TRBD2 covers 9 bases. The germline CDR1 and CDR2 sequences are LGHDT and YNNKEL (reference sequence). This CDR3 is 15 amino acids long. Losses at the gene ends were 1 base for V and 8 bases for J; bases not matched to a gene: 7. The CDR3, as DNA: TGTGCCAGCAGCCAAGTGCGGGGGGGGCTGGGTACGCAGTATTTT. Amino acids: CASSQVRGGLGTQYF.

J is TRBJ1-2 and V is TRBV28; a possible D gene is TRBD1 (6 bases). The CDR3 extends over 14 amino acids. Trimming took 4 bases from V and 7 from J, leaving 16 bases between them. Germline CDR1 reads MDHEN; CDR2 reads SYDVKM. The CDR3 loop reads CASSSSSARGGYTF. The CDR3 bases are TGTGCCAGCAGTTCCAGCTCTGCCAGGGGTGGCTACACCTTC.

The chain carries TRBV5-6 and TRBJ1-1; D may be TRBD1 (5 bases). Trimming left V 4 bases short and J 4 bases short, with 11 bases between. Germline assignment: CDR1 SGHDT and CDR2 YYEEEE. This CDR3 is built from 13 residues. CDR3 in DNA: TGTGCCAGCAGCCTCGGGGGTCCCACTGAAGCTTTCTTT. Its translation: CASSLGGPTEAFF.

This rearrangement joins TRBV4-1 to TRBJ1-6; D is undetermined. The CDR3 is 15 residues long. CDR1 MGHRA and CDR2 YSYEKL come from the germline V gene. V was shortened by 0 bases and J by 3 bases, with 6 bases between the two germline ends. The CDR3 DNA follows: TGCGCCAGCAGCCAAGACGCAGACTATAATTCACCCCTCCACTTT. Translation gives CASSQDADYNSPLHF.